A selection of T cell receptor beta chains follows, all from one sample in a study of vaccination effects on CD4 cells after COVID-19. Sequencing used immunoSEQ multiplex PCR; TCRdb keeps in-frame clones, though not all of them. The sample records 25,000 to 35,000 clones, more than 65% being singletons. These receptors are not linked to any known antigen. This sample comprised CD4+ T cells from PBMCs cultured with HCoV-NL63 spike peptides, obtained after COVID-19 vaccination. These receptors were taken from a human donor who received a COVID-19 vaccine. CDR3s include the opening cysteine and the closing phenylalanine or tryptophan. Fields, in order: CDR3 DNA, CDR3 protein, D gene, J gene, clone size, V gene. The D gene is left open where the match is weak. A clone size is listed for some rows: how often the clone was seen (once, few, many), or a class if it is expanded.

TGCGCCAGCATTGACCCCGGAATTCCGTACAATGAGCAGTTCTTC CASIDPGIPYNEQFF . TRBJ2-1 . TRBV10-2
TGTGCCAGCAGTGGGGGTCCCGGGGAGCTGTTTTTT CASSGGPGELFF . TRBJ2-2 . TRBV12-3/TRBV12-4
TGTGCCAGCAGCCCCCAGCTAGCCAAAAACATTCAGTACTTC CASSPQLAKNIQYF . TRBJ2-4 . TRBV7-2
TGTGCCAGCAGCCCTTACAATCAGCCCCAGCATTTT CASSPYNQPQHF . TRBJ1-5 . TRBV5-8
TGCAGCGTATCCTACCTAGCGGGAGGTCTCTACGAGCAGTACTTC CSVSYLAGGLYEQYF TRBD2 TRBJ2-7 . TRBV29-1
TGTGCCACCAGTGATCCGGGGGTCAGGGGGTTCTACAATGAGCAGTTCTTC CATSDPGVRGFYNEQFF . TRBJ2-1 . TRBV24-1
TGTGCCAGCAGTCCTTCCGGGCCAGGGAACTACGAGCAGTACTTC CASSPSGPGNYEQYF . TRBJ2-7 . TRBV27
TGTGCCAGTAGTCAGGGGACGCGCGGCACTGAAGCTTTCTTT CASSQGTRGTEAFF . TRBJ1-1 . TRBV19
TGTGCCAGCGGTCGGGACATTGCAACTAATGAAAAACTGTTTTTT CASGRDIATNEKLFF . TRBJ1-4 . TRBV6-5
TGCGCCAGCAGCTTTTCAGGGGGGTACGAAAAACTGTTTTTT CASSFSGGYEKLFF TRBD1 TRBJ1-4 . TRBV5-1
TGTGCCAGCAGTACGGCTACCGGGGAGCTGTTTTTT CASSTATGELFF . TRBJ2-2 . TRBV12-3/TRBV12-4
TGTGCCAGCAGCCGGGTTATAAGCGGGGGCCAGCCGTACGAGCAGTACTTC CASSRVISGGQPYEQYF TRBD2 TRBJ2-7 . TRBV4-2
TGTGCCAGCAGCTTGCCAGGGGAAGAGACCCAGTACTTC CASSLPGEETQYF . TRBJ2-5 . TRBV5-5
TGCGCCAGCAGCTTGGATGGACAGGGTGGGGTTGAAGCTTTCTTT CASSLDGQGGVEAFF TRBD1 TRBJ1-1 . TRBV5-1
TGTGCCAGCAGCTTAATCGGGGGGGAGACCCAGTACTTC CASSLIGGETQYF TRBD2 TRBJ2-5 few TRBV7-6
TGTGCCAGCAGGCTCGGACAGGGCGTCTATGGCTACACCTTC CASRLGQGVYGYTF TRBD1 TRBJ1-2 . TRBV6-5
TGTGCCAGCAGCCTACGGGGACTAGCGGGAGTATCGAGTATGTACGAGCAGTACTTC CASSLRGLAGVSSMYEQYF TRBD2 TRBJ2-7 few TRBV11-2
TGTGCCAGCTCACCTCGGGGGGACTATGGCTACACCTTC CASSPRGDYGYTF . TRBJ1-2 . TRBV18
TGTGCCAGCAGCGCACGACTAGCGGGAGACAATGAGCAGTTCTTC CASSARLAGDNEQFF TRBD2 TRBJ2-1 . TRBV7-2
TGTGCCAGCAGCCCGGTTAGCGGGGGGGCCGGAGATACGCAGTATTTT CASSPVSGGAGDTQYF TRBD2 TRBJ2-3 . TRBV7-9
TGTGCCAGCAGCCAAGGGGGGGGGTTCTCCTACGAGCAGTACTTC CASSQGGGFSYEQYF TRBD2 TRBJ2-7 . TRBV3-1/TRBV3-2
TGTGCCAGCAGTATTAGGACAGGTACCTACAATGAGCAGTTCTTC CASSIRTGTYNEQFF TRBD1 TRBJ2-1 . TRBV6-5
TGCGCCAGCAGCGTAGGGCATACAGGGGGTTCGGACGAGCAGTACTTC CASSVGHTGGSDEQYF TRBD1 TRBJ2-7 . TRBV5-1
TGTGCCATCAGTGAGTCTTCTGGCGGGACCTACAATGAGCAGTTCTTC CAISESSGGTYNEQFF . TRBJ2-1 . TRBV10-3
TGTGCCAGCAGTATCACCGGGACAGGGTATGAGACCCAGTACTTC CASSITGTGYETQYF TRBD1 TRBJ2-5 . TRBV7-2
TGTGCCAGCTCACCCCAGGACACCCGCAATCAGCCCCAGCATTTT CASSPQDTRNQPQHF . TRBJ1-5 . TRBV18
TGTGCCAGCAGAACACCGGGGAACACTGAAGCTTTCTTT CASRTPGNTEAFF . TRBJ1-1 once TRBV28
TGTGCCAGCAGTACAGGGGGCTCTGGAAACACCATATATTTT CASSTGGSGNTIYF TRBD1 TRBJ1-3 . TRBV6-5
TGTGCCAGCAGTGAAGCGCATCAACAGGGCGGGACGGATGAGCAGTTCTTC CASSEAHQQGGTDEQFF . TRBJ2-1 . TRBV6-1
TGTGCCAGCATGGTCTCAGACAGCGGAAACACCATATATTTT CASMVSDSGNTIYF . TRBJ1-3 . TRBV12-1
TGTGCCAGCAGCCGCGGACGACCCACCGGGGAGCTGTTTTTT CASSRGRPTGELFF . TRBJ2-2 . TRBV13
TGTGCCAGCCTCGGAGGGAGTCACTCTGGAAACACCATATATTTT CASLGGSHSGNTIYF . TRBJ1-3 . TRBV6-6
TGTGCCAACCCGGGACAGGGGAGTTGCAATGAGCAGTTCTTC CANPGQGSCNEQFF . TRBJ2-1 medium-sized TRBV21-1
TGTGCCAGCAGCCGACAGAGCTCCTACGAGCAGTACTTC CASSRQSSYEQYF . TRBJ2-7 . TRBV5-5
TGTGCCAGTATGCGGAGGGCAGGGACGATGAACACTGAAGCTTTCTTT CASMRRAGTMNTEAFF . TRBJ1-1 . TRBV19
TGTGCCAGCAGTAATGCGCGGGCCTATGGCTACACCTTC CASSNARAYGYTF . TRBJ1-2 few TRBV25-1
TGTGCCAGCAGCCTACAGGGGAGTCAGCCCCAGCATTTT CASSLQGSQPQHF TRBD1 TRBJ1-5 . TRBV6-2/TRBV6-3
TGTGCCAGCAGCCTGGGACAGCTAAGCACAGATACGCAGTATTTT CASSLGQLSTDTQYF TRBD1 TRBJ2-3 . TRBV5-4
TGTGCCAGCACTTCCGGGACAGGGGAATATGGCTACACCTTC CASTSGTGEYGYTF TRBD1 TRBJ1-2 . TRBV27
TGTGCCAGCAGTTCGCCTTCAGCGGGAGCCTACAATGAGCAGTTCTTC CASSSPSAGAYNEQFF TRBD2 TRBJ2-1 . TRBV6-5
TGTGCCAGCTCACTTCGTAAGAACATTCAGTACTTC CASSLRKNIQYF . TRBJ2-4 . TRBV18